The TCR beta chain under discussion was sequenced for a study of blood T cell repertoires in COVID-19. Whole-study context: COVID-19 samples, acute and convalescent, were from the United States, Italy and Spain. Nucleic acid was either cDNA or gDNA, and it came from T cells, B-cell-depleted T cells, or PBMCs.

Living in under 30 US areas, the participants were between roughly 18 and 89 years of age. Trimming removed 5 bases from V and 7 bases from J; junction bases left unmatched: 16. Germline CDR1 reads SEHNR; CDR2 reads FQNEAQ (reference sequence). The CDR3 is 17 amino acids. Sequencing used immunoSEQ multiplex PCR; TCRdb keeps in-frame clones, though not all of them. The sample has about 220,000 clones; around 87% are singletons. Sequencing used PBMCs or T cells enriched from blood (not recorded which). This receptor was obtained from a woman aged 18-29 years in a cohort exposed to, infected with or recovered from COVID-19 (not recorded which). J is TRBJ2-1 and V is TRBV7-9, with 8 bases that match TRBD1. For the CDR3, the DNA is TGTGCCAGCAGCCGAACGCCGGCCGGGACAGGTTGGAATGAGCAGTTCTTC. Translation gives CASSRTPAGTGWNEQFF.